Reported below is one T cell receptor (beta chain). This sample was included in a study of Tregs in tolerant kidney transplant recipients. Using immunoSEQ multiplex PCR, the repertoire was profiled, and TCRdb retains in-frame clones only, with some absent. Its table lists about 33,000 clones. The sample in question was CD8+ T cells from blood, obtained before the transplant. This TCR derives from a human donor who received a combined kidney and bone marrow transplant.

This chain's CDR3 is CSARTPGDTQYF. CDR3 DNA, as far as it was read: TGCAGTGCTAGGACCCCAGGGGATACG. The genes are TRBV20-1 and TRBJ2-3; possibly TRBD1 for D (5 bases). Read coverage stops 3 residues before the CDR3 terminus; the germline J gene supplies the remainder. This CDR3 has 12 amino acids. Trimming took off 3 bases at V and 6 bases at J, with 10 bases between the two ends. Germline V gene sequence: CDR1 DFQATT, CDR2 SNEGSKA (reference sequence).